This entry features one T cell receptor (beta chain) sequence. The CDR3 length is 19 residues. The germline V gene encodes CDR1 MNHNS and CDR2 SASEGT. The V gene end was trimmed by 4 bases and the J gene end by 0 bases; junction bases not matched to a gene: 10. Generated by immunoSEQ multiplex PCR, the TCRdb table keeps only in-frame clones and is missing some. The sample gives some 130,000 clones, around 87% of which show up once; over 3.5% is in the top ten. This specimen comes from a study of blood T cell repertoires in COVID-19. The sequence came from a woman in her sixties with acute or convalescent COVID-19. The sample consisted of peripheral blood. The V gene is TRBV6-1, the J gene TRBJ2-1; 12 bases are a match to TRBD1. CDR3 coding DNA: TGTGCCAGCAGTGCGGGGACAGGGGGCGGCCGGAGCTCCTACAATGAGCAGTTCTTC. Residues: CASSAGTGGGRSSYNEQFF.